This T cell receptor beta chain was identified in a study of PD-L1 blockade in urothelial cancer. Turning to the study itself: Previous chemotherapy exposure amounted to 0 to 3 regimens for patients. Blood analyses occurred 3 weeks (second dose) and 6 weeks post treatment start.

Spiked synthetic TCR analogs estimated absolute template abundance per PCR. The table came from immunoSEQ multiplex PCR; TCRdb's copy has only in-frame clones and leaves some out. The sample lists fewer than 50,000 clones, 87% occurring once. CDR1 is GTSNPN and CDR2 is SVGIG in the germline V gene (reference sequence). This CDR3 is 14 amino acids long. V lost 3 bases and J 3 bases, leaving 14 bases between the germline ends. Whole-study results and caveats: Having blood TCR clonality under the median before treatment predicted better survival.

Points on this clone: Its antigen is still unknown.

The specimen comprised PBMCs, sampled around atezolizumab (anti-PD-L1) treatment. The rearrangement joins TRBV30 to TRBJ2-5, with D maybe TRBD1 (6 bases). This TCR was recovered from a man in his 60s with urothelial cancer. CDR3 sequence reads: CAWRVTGKEETQYF. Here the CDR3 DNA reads TGTGCCTGGAGGGTAACAGGGAAGGAAGAGACCCAGTACTTC. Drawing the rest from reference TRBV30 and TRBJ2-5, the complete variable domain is SQTIHQWPATLVQPVGSPLSLECTVEGTSNPNLYWYRQAAGRGLQLLFYSVGIGQISSEVPQNLSASRPQDRQFILSSKKLLLSDSGFYLCAWRVTGKEETQYFGPGTRLLVL.